The 15 T cell receptor beta chains below all came from one sample that was sequenced in a study of metastatic and nonmetastatic thyroid tumors. TCRdb reanalyzed the PCR reads with MiXCR. The table has roughly 25,000 clones, about an eighth seen once. Patients had received no treatment of any kind before thyroid surgery. Input material: blood. These receptors came from a female donor with papillary thyroid cancer or a benign thyroid nodule (not recorded which). Some clones in this sample may be carry-over from other donors' samples.

This clone was counted ten times or more. This chain links TRBV29-1 with TRBJ2-3; D remains ambiguous. There are 14 residues in the CDR3. CDR1 is SQVTM and CDR2 is ANQGSEA in the germline V gene. The ends were cut back, 0 bases at V and 0 bases at J, with 7 bases in the middle. For the CDR3, the DNA is TGCAGCGTTGAAGAGCTCCCTAGCACAGATACGCAGTATTTT. It encodes CSVEELPSTDTQYF.

This clone showed up many times. V is TRBV5-1 and J is TRBJ2-7, with D possibly being TRBD2 (5 bases). Germline V lookup: CDR1 SGHRS, CDR2 YFSETQ. With 10 bases removed from V and 0 bases from J, the gap between germline ends came to 17 bases. The CDR3 is 14 residues long. The CDR3 DNA follows: TGCGCCTCTCAACTATGGGAGAACTCCTACGAGCAGTACTTC. It translates to CASQLWENSYEQYF.

This clone was seen ten or more times. With a much larger clone just one base away, this may be a read error. The CDR3 here is CVSSFLYNEQFF. CDR3 DNA sequence: TGTGTCAGCAGTTTCTTATACAATGAGCAGTTCTTC. The chain is built from TRBV6-6 and TRBJ2-1; D gene uncertain. CDR1 is MNHNY and CDR2 is SVGAGI in the germline V gene (reference sequence). The CDR3 totals 12 residues.

This clone has a handful of counts. The gene calls are TRBV7-8 and TRBJ2-5; 7 bases map to TRBD2. Germline CDR1 is SGHVS and CDR2 is FQNEAQ. V dropped 1 base and J dropped 12; count of bases not matched to a gene: 17. There are 16 residues in the CDR3. The CDR3 loop is CASSLGTAGEQETKYF. The DNA of the CDR3 is TGTGCCAGCAGCTTAGGTACGGCGGGGGAACAAGAGACAAAGTACTTC.

The sample holds many counts of this clone. The gene calls are TRBV2 and TRBJ2-5; D gene ambiguous. Germline loops: CDR1 SNHLY, CDR2 FYNNEI. This CDR3 is 13 amino acids long. Trimming stripped 8 bases from V and 1 base from J, with 11 bases between. The CDR3 is CASVWQAQETQYF. For the CDR3, the DNA is TGTGCCAGCGTTTGGCAGGCCCAAGAGACCCAGTACTTC.

A remark on this clone: A much bigger clone sits one base away, suggesting this may be a read error. The chain uses TRBV20-1 and TRBJ2-7; 7 nucleotides align to TRBD2. Germline CDR1 reads DFQATT; CDR2 reads SNEGSKA (reference sequence). The CDR3 loop spans 13 amino acids. The DNA of the CDR3 is TGCAGTGCTATCCCTAGCGGACCCTACGAGCGGTACTTC. It yields the protein CSAIPSGPYERYF.

This clone was counted ten times or more. The chain combines TRBV5-1 with TRBJ1-4; D gene unclear. This CDR3 is 15 amino acids long. Between the trimmed V and J ends, which lost 0 bases and 8 bases, there was a span of 14 bases. Per germline, CDR1 SGHRS and CDR2 YFSETQ. In DNA, the CDR3 is TGCGCCAGCAGCTTGGGGTCCGGGTCTGGGGAAAAACTGTTTTTT. Translation gives CASSLGSGSGEKLFF.

This clone was observed a handful of times. A much larger clone sits a single nucleotide away, making a read error possible. This chain connects TRBV10-1 to TRBJ2-7; the D call may be TRBD1 or TRBD2 (6 bases each). The germline gives CDR1 WNHNN, CDR2 SYGVQD (reference sequence). The CDR3 is 14 residues long. V lost 5 bases, J lost 1 base, and 12 bases lay in between. The CDR3 reads CASSRLGGSYEQYF. CDR3 bases: TGCGCCAGCAGTCGACTAGGGGGGTCCTACGAGCAGTACTTC.

This clone was detected ten times or more. The chain carries TRBV11-2 and TRBJ2-7; perhaps D is TRBD1 or TRBD2 (5 bases each). The ends were cut back, 0 bases at V and 0 bases at J, with 18 bases in the middle. In germline, CDR1 is SGHAT, CDR2 FQNNGV. The CDR3 has 18 amino acids. CDR3 in DNA: TGTGCCAGCAGCTTAGATGGGTCCGGGACGCCCTTCTCCTACGAGCAGTACTTC. Amino acid sequence: CASSLDGSGTPFSYEQYF.

This clone was recorded at least ten times. The rearrangement joins TRBV7-8 to TRBJ2-7; 7 bases agree with TRBD1. The CDR3 totals 15 residues. Losses at the gene ends were 5 bases for V and 3 bases for J; bases not matched to a gene: 10. Germline V gives CDR1 SGHVS, CDR2 FQNEAQ. In DNA, the CDR3 is TGTGCCAGCAGCGAATGGACCGGGACAGTCTACGAGCAGTACTTC. This encodes CASSEWTGTVYEQYF.

This clone was seen at least ten times. The chain links TRBV13 to TRBJ2-2; D is undetermined. Trimming left V 0 bases short and J 1 base short, with 6 bases between. This CDR3 has 15 amino acids. Germline CDR1 reads PRHDT; CDR2 reads FYEKMQ (reference sequence). CDR3 in DNA: TGTGCCAGCAGCTTAGGCGGGTTGAACACCGGGGAGCTGTTTTTT. Its translation is CASSLGGLNTGELFF.

Ten or more counts support this clone. V is TRBV5-6 and J is TRBJ1-2, with D hard to call. Trimming pared 3 bases from V and 5 bases from J, leaving 8 bases between. The CDR3 sequence is 12 residues long. Germline assignment: CDR1 SGHDT and CDR2 YYEEEE. The CDR3 region is CASSSGLYGYTF. The CDR3 nucleotides are TGTGCCAGCAGCTCAGGCCTTTATGGCTACACCTTC.

As for this clone: Other DNA sequences in this specimen translate into the identical CDR3. The V call is TRBV6-1, the J call TRBJ2-2, with D tentatively TRBD1 (5 bases). The germline CDR1 and CDR2 sequences are MNHNS and SASEGT. This CDR3 has 15 residues. With 6 bases removed from V and 4 bases from J, the gap between germline ends came to 15 bases. CDR3 sequence: CASSGLGQTTGELFF. The DNA of the CDR3 is TGTGCCAGCAGCGGCCTTGGACAAACCACCGGGGAGCTGTTTTTT.

This clone was observed many times. The rearrangement uses TRBV27 and TRBJ2-7, with D tentatively TRBD1 or TRBD2 (5 bases each). Trimming removed 1 base from V and 4 bases from J, with 14 bases in between. There are 15 residues in the CDR3. CDR1 and CDR2 (germline): MNHEY, SMNVEV (reference sequence). CDR3 in amino acids: CASSLYRGAPYEQYF. In DNA form, the CDR3 reads TGTGCCAGCAGTTTATATCGAGGGGCACCGTACGAGCAGTACTTC.

This clone was counted ten times or more. This rearrangement joins TRBV5-8 to TRBJ1-2; 9 bases line up with TRBD1. CDR1 and CDR2 (germline): SGHTS, YDEGEE. The CDR3 has 15 residues. Trimming at V came to 0 bases and at J to 4 bases, leaving 4 bases not matched to a gene. The CDR3 DNA reads TGTGCCAGCAGCTTGGCGGACAGGGGTGGCTATGGCTACACCTTC. Encoded protein: CASSLADRGGYGYTF. Combining the CDR3 with reference TRBV5-8 and TRBJ1-2 gives the whole variable domain EAGVTQSPTHLIKTRGQQATLRCSPISGHTSVYWYQQALGLGLQFLLWYDEGEERNRGNFPPRFSGRQFPNYSSELNVNALELEDSALYLCASSLADRGGYGYTFGSGTRLTVV.